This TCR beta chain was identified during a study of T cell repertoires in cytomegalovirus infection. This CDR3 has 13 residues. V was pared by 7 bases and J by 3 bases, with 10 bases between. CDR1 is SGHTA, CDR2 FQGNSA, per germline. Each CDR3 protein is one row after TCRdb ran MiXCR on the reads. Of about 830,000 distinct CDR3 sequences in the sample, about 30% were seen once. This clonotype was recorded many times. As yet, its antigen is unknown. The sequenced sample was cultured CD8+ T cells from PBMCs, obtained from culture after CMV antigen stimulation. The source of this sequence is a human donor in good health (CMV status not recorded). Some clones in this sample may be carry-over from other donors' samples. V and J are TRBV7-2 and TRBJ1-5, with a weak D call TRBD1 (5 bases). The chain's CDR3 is CASKQVHNQPQHF. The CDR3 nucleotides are TGTGCCAGCAAACAGGTACACAATCAGCCCCAGCATTTT.